These T cell receptor beta chains were read from a single sample in a study of T-cell memory formation after mild COVID-19. TCRdb analysed the 5' RACE reads with MiXCR anew, one entry per CDR3 protein. The repertoire consists of hundreds of thousands of distinct CDR3 sequences, with roughly 24% occurring once and the leading ten covering about 10%. Sequences were obtained from PBMCs or a T cell subset sorted from them (not recorded which). The receptors derive from an adult woman who had mild COVID-19 (a few samples of this study predate the infection). Cell type and time point are not known. Each CDR3 is given without its conserved first and last residue. Clone size, where shown, is once, few, many, or a class for clones that have expanded.

v_gene	j_gene	abundance	CDR3aa
TRBV7-2	TRBJ2-7	-	ASSLEGYTVQY
TRBV2	TRBJ1-3	-	ASSEAPGTGAGNTIY
TRBV7-3	TRBJ2-2	-	ASSPIGGGPGTGELF
TRBV4-2	TRBJ2-3	many	ASSQERTMSTDTQY
TRBV24-1	TRBJ1-3	once	ATSDLNTIY
TRBV7-9	TRBJ2-5	-	ASSSTLARWGETQY
TRBV20-1	TRBJ2-1	-	SASPAGRSNEQF
TRBV18	TRBJ2-7	-	ASSEGLAGSEQY
TRBV10-3	TRBJ2-7	few	AIASQTDSWEQY
TRBV7-3	TRBJ1-1	-	ASSPGGQNTEAF
TRBV7-2	TRBJ1-5	few	ASSLRRYQPQH
TRBV5-1	TRBJ2-3	many	ASSPGTNTDTQY
TRBV25-1	TRBJ2-7	few	ASSGNRVDYEQY
TRBV5-1	TRBJ2-3	-	ASSLVPDTDTQY
TRBV4-2	TRBJ2-1	-	ASSRLTSGVPHEQF
TRBV4-1	TRBJ2-6	-	ASSQDDRSGANVLT
TRBV29-1	TRBJ2-7	few	SVGIGGDYEQY
TRBV5-4	TRBJ2-7	-	ASSPGLGYEQY
TRBV12-3/TRBV12-4	TRBJ1-2	-	ASALGEYYGYT
TRBV4-1	TRBJ2-1	-	ASSARGPGEQF
TRBV28	TRBJ2-5	-	ASSFPGSGGAEQTQY
TRBV6-1	TRBJ1-2	few	ASSVPGTGGYGYT
TRBV20-1	TRBJ1-2	few	SAMAEYGYT
TRBV2	TRBJ2-1	-	ASIAGGVYNEQF
TRBV29-1	TRBJ2-3	-	TAGEDTQY
TRBV4-1	TRBJ2-1	-	ASSQEKERGGYNEQF
TRBV15	TRBJ2-3	few	ATSRDGLAGSTDTQY
TRBV19	TRBJ1-1	many	ASSPWLGGTEAF
TRBV12-3/TRBV12-4	TRBJ1-4	-	ASSNRGWNEKLF
TRBV7-6	TRBJ1-3	-	ASSLGVGRWSGNTIY
TRBV27	TRBJ1-2	-	ASSSYGAGKNNYGYT
TRBV7-9	TRBJ2-5	few	ASSLGLAGATETQY
TRBV6-5	TRBJ2-7	few	ASSPSTYEQY
TRBV7-9	TRBJ1-4	few	ASSLETQFNEKLF
TRBV11-2	TRBJ2-2	-	ASSQADRDYTGELF
TRBV20-1	TRBJ1-1	few	SARGTGRNTEAF
TRBV6-5	TRBJ2-2	few	ASRPISGLARIAGELF
TRBV6-5	TRBJ2-3	-	ASRPSFGGRTDTQY
TRBV19	TRBJ1-3	-	ASSQGTASSGNTIY
TRBV7-6	TRBJ2-1	few	ASSGSRASYNEQF
TRBV20-1	TRBJ1-1	few	SARGRGMSYTEAF
TRBV5-4	TRBJ1-1	-	ASSPSGAKAF
TRBV5-1	TRBJ1-6	few	ASSLTTGPNSPLH
TRBV4-1	TRBJ1-1	-	ASSQTGTGVTEAF
TRBV7-9	TRBJ1-2	few	ASSRTGPSYGYT
TRBV7-8	TRBJ2-7	-	ASLGTGIAEQY
TRBV4-2	TRBJ2-7	few	ASSQVGLPSYEQY
TRBV7-6	TRBJ2-1	once	ASSSSGRYRNEQF
TRBV3-1	TRBJ1-6	-	ASSQVDRQLRSPLH
TRBV7-6	TRBJ2-2	few	ASSLGLWTSGNPNTGELF
TRBV5-5	TRBJ1-2	-	ASSSLTQGYT